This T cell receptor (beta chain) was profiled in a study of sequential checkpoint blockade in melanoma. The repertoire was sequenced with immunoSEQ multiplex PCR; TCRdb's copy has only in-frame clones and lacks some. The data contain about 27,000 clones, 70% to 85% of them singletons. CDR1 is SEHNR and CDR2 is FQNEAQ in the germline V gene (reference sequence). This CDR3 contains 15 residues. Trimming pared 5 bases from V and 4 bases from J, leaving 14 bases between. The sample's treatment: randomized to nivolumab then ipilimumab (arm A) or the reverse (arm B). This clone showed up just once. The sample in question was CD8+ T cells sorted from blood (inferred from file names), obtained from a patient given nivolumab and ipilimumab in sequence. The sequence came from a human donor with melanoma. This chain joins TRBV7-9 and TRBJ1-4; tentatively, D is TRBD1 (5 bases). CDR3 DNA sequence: TGTGCCAGCAGCCCGCCCGCAGGGCTTAATGAAAAACTGTTTTTT. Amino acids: CASSPPAGLNEKLFF. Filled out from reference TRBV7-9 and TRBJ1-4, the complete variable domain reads DTGVSQNPRHKITKRGQNVTFRCDPISEHNRLYWYRQTLGQGPEFLTYFQNEAQLEKSRLLSDRFSAERPKGSFSTLEIQRTEQGDSAMYLCASSPPAGLNEKLFFGSGTQLSVL.